The 17 T cell receptor beta chains listed next were all sequenced from one sample in a study of T cell responses to AZD1222 COVID-19 vaccine. Data came from immunoSEQ multiplex PCR; TCRdb stores just in-frame clones and leaves some out. The sample has tens of thousands of clones, about nine tenths seen once. The sequenced sample was peripheral blood, obtained on day 0 of AZD1222 vaccination. The origin of the receptors is an adult in good health.

The gene calls are TRBV27 and TRBJ1-2; 9 bases align to TRBD1. CDR1 is MNHEY and CDR2 is SMNVEV in the germline V gene (reference sequence). The CDR3 is made up of 15 amino acids. The J segment lost 8 bases and the V segment lost 3 bases, leaving 10 bases of the junction unmatched. The CDR3 nucleotides are TGTGCCAGCAGTTTCCGCCGGGGACAGGGCCACGGCTACACCTTC. This gives the protein CASSFRRGQGHGYTF.

CDR3 sequence reads: CSVGRTSGPTDTQYF. In nucleotides, the CDR3 is TGCAGCGTTGGAAGGACTAGCGGACCCACAGATACGCAGTATTTT. The chain employs TRBV29-1 and TRBJ2-3, with TRBD2 matching 10 bases. Losses at the gene ends were 4 bases for V and 2 bases for J; bases not matched to a gene: 6. From germline, CDR1 is SQVTM and CDR2 ANQGSEA. The CDR3 loop spans 15 amino acids.

The gene calls are TRBV7-9 and TRBJ1-3, with D possibly matching TRBD1 (5 bases). Germline values: CDR1 SEHNR, CDR2 FQNEAQ (reference sequence). This CDR3 has 14 residues. V was shortened by 5 bases and J by 1 base, with 9 bases between the two germline ends. The CDR3 loop is CASSIQGSGNTIYF. CDR3 DNA: TGTGCCAGCAGCATTCAGGGTTCTGGAAACACCATATATTTT.

The V call is TRBV3-1 (or the pseudogene TRBV3-2), the J call TRBJ1-6, with D unresolved. This CDR3 is 13 amino acids long. Germline V gene data show CDR1 as LGHDT and CDR2 as YNNKEL (reference sequence). V lost 0 bases and J lost 11, with 8 bases in between. The CDR3 protein is CASSQDWNPPLHF. CDR3 DNA sequence: TGTGCCAGCAGCCAAGATTGGAATCCACCCCTCCACTTT.

The rearrangement links TRBV5-1 to TRBJ1-4; weak D call: TRBD1 (6 bases). Trimming removed 2 bases from V and 6 bases from J, with 14 bases in between. The germline CDR1 and CDR2 sequences are SGHRS and YFSETQ. The CDR3 is made up of 15 amino acids. Here the CDR3 DNA reads TGCGCCAGCAGCTTCGGGGCAGGGGTAGATGAAAAACTGTTTTTT. Protein: CASSFGAGVDEKLFF. The complete variable domain, with remaining parts taken from reference TRBV5-1 and TRBJ1-4, reads KAGVTQTPRYLIKTRGQQVTLSCSPISGHRSVSWYQQTPGQGLQFLFEYFSETQRNKGNFPGRFSGRQFSNSRSEMNVSTLELGDSALYLCASSFGAGVDEKLFFGSGTQLSVL.

Turning to this clone: This sample includes further DNA sequences coding for the same CDR3. The rearrangement links TRBV5-3 to TRBJ1-1, with 11 bases aligning to TRBD1. TRBV5-3 is classed as an ORF, of uncertain function. The CDR3 spans 17 residues. V lost 0 bases and J lost 4; bases outside the gene matches: 8. CDR3 residues: CARSLEGTGGRITEAFF. CDR3 DNA sequence: TGTGCCAGAAGCTTGGAGGGGACAGGGGGTCGGATCACTGAAGCTTTCTTT.

In DNA, the CDR3 is TGTGCCAGCAGCCTGGACAGGGGGGGGACTAGAGGTGAGCAGTTCTTC. This codes for CASSLDRGGTRGEQFF. This chain joins TRBV11-2 and TRBJ2-1; 10 nucleotides line up with TRBD1. There are 16 residues in the CDR3. V was pared by 5 bases and J by 9 bases, with 13 bases of the junction left unmatched. Germline V CDR1 and CDR2: SGHAT, FQNNGV.

In this sample, this clone turned up a few times. The V and J genes are TRBV6-1 and TRBJ2-1; TRBD2 matches 7 bases. The length of the CDR3 is 15 residues. Germline CDR1 and CDR2: MNHNS and SASEGT. With 2 bases clipped from V and 8 bases from J, the junction kept 9 bases outside the gene matches. CDR3 protein: CASSEMKGGVDEQFF. The CDR3 bases are TGTGCCAGCAGTGAAATGAAGGGAGGGGTTGATGAGCAGTTCTTC.

This rearrangement joins TRBV27 to TRBJ2-1; D may be TRBD1 or TRBD2 (5 bases each). Germline loops: CDR1 MNHEY, CDR2 SMNVEV (reference sequence). The CDR3 sequence is 14 residues long. V was cut by 6 bases and J by 5 bases, with 14 bases left in between. CDR3 sequence reads: CASSHGGNHNEQFF. Here the CDR3 DNA reads TGTGCCAGCAGCCATGGGGGAAACCACAATGAGCAGTTCTTC.

The J gene is TRBJ1-1, the V gene TRBV27, with 7 bases lining up with TRBD1. The V gene end was trimmed by 5 bases and the J gene end by 1 base; junction bases not matched to a gene: 10. The germline CDR1 and CDR2 sequences are MNHEY and SMNVEV (reference sequence). This CDR3 contains 16 residues. The CDR3 DNA follows: TGTGCCAGCAGTCCTGACCAGGGGGGTGGGAACACTGAAGCTTTCTTT. It encodes CASSPDQGGGNTEAFF.

The genes are TRBV7-8 and TRBJ1-1; D remains unclear. Germline CDR1 reads SGHVS; CDR2 reads FQNEAQ. This CDR3 spans 13 amino acids. Trimming took off 1 base at V and 6 bases at J, with 9 bases between the two ends. The CDR3 coding sequence is TGTGCCAGCAGCTTAGGAACCGGGCCTGAAGCTTTCTTT. The encoded protein is CASSLGTGPEAFF.

The chain has TRBV7-9 and TRBJ1-3; the D gene is possibly TRBD1 (5 bases). CDR1 and CDR2 (germline): SEHNR, FQNEAQ (reference sequence). The CDR3 is made up of 14 amino acids. Trimming left V 2 bases short and J 6 bases short, with 11 bases between. CDR3 nucleotides: TGTGCCAGCAGCTTACTCGGGACGGAAAACACCATATATTTT. Protein: CASSLLGTENTIYF.

V usage is TRBV5-5 and J usage is TRBJ2-2, with a weak D call TRBD2 (5 bases). Trimming shortened V by 5 bases and J by 6 bases, and 20 bases separated the two germline ends. CDR3 size: 16 residues. Germline V gives CDR1 SGHKS, CDR2 YYEKEE (reference sequence). The CDR3 here is CASRPTLAPGAGELFF. CDR3 in DNA: TGTGCCAGCAGACCGACCCTAGCACCCGGGGCCGGGGAGCTGTTTTTT.

The chain's CDR3 is CASSPPGTRGTYEQYF. The DNA for the CDR3 is TGTGCCAGCAGCCCTCCTGGGACTAGGGGGACCTACGAGCAGTACTTC. The V gene is TRBV7-9, the J gene TRBJ2-7, with 8 bases identical to TRBD2. This CDR3 is built from 16 residues. Germline lookup yields CDR1 SEHNR and CDR2 FQNEAQ (reference sequence). Trimming at V came to 5 bases and at J to 2 bases, leaving 11 bases not matched to a gene.

The V call is TRBV19, the J call TRBJ1-6; D is possibly TRBD1 (5 bases). Trimming removed 5 bases at V and 7 bases at J, with 12 bases between. Germline V gives CDR1 LNHDA, CDR2 SQIVND (reference sequence). This CDR3 is built from 14 residues. In nucleotides, the CDR3 is TGTGCCAGTAGTCTTCCAGGGCCCAATTCACCCCTCCACTTT. This translates into CASSLPGPNSPLHF.

This clone came up once. The chain couples TRBV6-4 to TRBJ2-3, with D perhaps TRBD1 (6 bases). Germline-derived CDR1 and CDR2 are MRHNA and SNTAGT. The CDR3 is 13 residues long. Trimming stripped 4 bases from V and 5 bases from J, with 10 bases between. The CDR3 protein is CASSGAGEDTQYF. CDR3 coding DNA: TGTGCCAGCAGTGGGGCAGGGGAAGATACGCAGTATTTT.

This clone has a handful of counts. The V call is TRBV28, the J call TRBJ1-4; no firm D call. The CDR3 covers 17 residues. V gave up 3 bases and J gave up 8 bases, with 22 bases separating them. From germline, CDR1 is MDHEN and CDR2 SYDVKM. The CDR3 reads CASSFAGAPGGWEKLFF. CDR3 nucleotides: TGTGCCAGCAGTTTTGCGGGAGCGCCCGGCGGTTGGGAAAAACTGTTTTTT.